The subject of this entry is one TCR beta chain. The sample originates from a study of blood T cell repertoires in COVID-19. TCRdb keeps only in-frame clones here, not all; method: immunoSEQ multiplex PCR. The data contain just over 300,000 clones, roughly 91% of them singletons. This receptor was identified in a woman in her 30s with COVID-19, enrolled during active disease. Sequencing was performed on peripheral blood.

The CDR3 DNA reads TGTGCCAGCAGCTTAATCGGGTCTGGGGCCAACGTCCTGACTTTC. Its protein product is CASSLIGSGANVLTF. The rearrangement uses TRBV7-2 and TRBJ2-6; D is ambiguous. The CDR3 has 15 amino acids. The V and J ends lost 2 bases and 1 base respectively, with 6 bases between them. Germline values: CDR1 SGHTA, CDR2 FQGNSA.